This TCR beta chain stems from a study of regulatory T cells in long-lasting Graves disease. Study-level background: For a period under 3 months, newly diagnosed Graves' patients had taken antithyroid drugs. Study findings and constraints: Persistent Graves' patients showed reduced TCR diversity versus newly diagnosed patients.

Indicated time point: newly diagnosed GD, antithyroid drugs for less than 3 months. Making the TCR library involved RNA that had been extracted from PBMCs. Remarks on this clonotype: Its antigen is not known.

CDR1 is MDHEN and CDR2 is SYDVKM in the germline V gene. With V trimmed by 5 bases and J by 1 base, 7 bases remained unmatched. This CDR3 has 15 amino acids. TCR beta libraries were built with iRepertoire HTBI primers and Arm-PCR of CDR3 regions. TCRdb called the multiplex PCR reads again in MiXCR, with one record for every CDR3 protein. The data contain approximately 400,000 distinct CDR3 sequences, approximately 15% of them singletons. The same specimen was also included in a second study, on T cells in Graves' hyperthyroidism and ophthalmopathy. That report adds: Diagnostic assessment was based on clinical symptoms, serum thyroxine and TRAb, thyroid ultrasound and orbital computed tomography. HTBI primers were used for first-round RT-PCR of the TCR CDR3.

The sequence was collected from a woman between 40 and 55 years old with Graves disease. Sequencing used peripheral blood mononuclear cells (PBMCs), obtained at new diagnosis, from a patient treated with antithyroid drugs. V and J are TRBV28 and TRBJ2-5, with 7 positions matching TRBD1. The DNA of the CDR3 is TGTGCCAGCAGTGTGGACAGGCCTATCCAAGAGACCCAGTACTTC. It specifies CASSVDRPIQETQYF.